The rows below give T cell receptor beta chains drawn from one sample of a study of cytomegalovirus exposure and HLA in healthy donors. Using immunoSEQ multiplex PCR, the repertoire was profiled, and TCRdb retains in-frame clones only, with some absent. The data hold approximately 120,000 clones, with 60% to 85% observed a single time. Sample: PBMCs. The receptors were gathered from a young man in good health and CMV-seronegative. Each CDR3 is given with its conserved first and last residue. D genes are given only for firm matches. Clone size appears in some rows only: once, few, many, or a class for an expanded clone.

D gene: TRBD1
V gene: TRBV19
clone size: NA
J gene: TRBJ1-4
CDR3 protein: CASRTRTGGTEKLFF
CDR3 DNA: TGTGCCAGTAGAACCCGGACAGGGGGCACTGAAAAACTGTTTTTT

D gene: TRBD1
V gene: TRBV7-9
clone size: NA
J gene: TRBJ1-5
CDR3 protein: CASSSTDRSNQPQHF
CDR3 DNA: TGTGCCAGCAGTTCCACGGACAGGTCCAATCAGCCCCAGCATTTT

D gene: NA
V gene: TRBV7-2
clone size: NA
J gene: TRBJ1-4
CDR3 protein: CASSLLKPGLGELFF
CDR3 DNA: TGTGCCAGCAGCCTCCTGAAACCGGGACTGGGGGAACTGTTTTTT

D gene: TRBD1
V gene: TRBV4-1
clone size: few
J gene: TRBJ1-1
CDR3 protein: CASSLTLGQSAMNTEAFF
CDR3 DNA: TGCGCCAGCAGCCTAACGCTGGGACAGAGCGCCATGAACACTGAAGCTTTCTTT

D gene: TRBD2
V gene: TRBV6-6
clone size: once
J gene: TRBJ2-1
CDR3 protein: CASKTSGRAWEQFF
CDR3 DNA: TGTGCCAGCAAGACTAGCGGGAGGGCTTGGGAGCAGTTCTTC

D gene: NA
V gene: TRBV11-3
clone size: NA
J gene: TRBJ2-3
CDR3 protein: CASSFRRGDTQYF
CDR3 DNA: TGTGCCAGCAGCTTTCGCCGAGGAGATACGCAGTATTTT

D gene: TRBD1
V gene: TRBV6-5
clone size: NA
J gene: TRBJ2-7
CDR3 protein: CASYGTGDHEQYF
CDR3 DNA: TGTGCCAGCTACGGGACAGGGGACCACGAGCAGTACTTC

D gene: TRBD1
V gene: TRBV6-1
clone size: NA
J gene: TRBJ2-7
CDR3 protein: CASSTRQGYEQYF
CDR3 DNA: TGTGCCAGCAGTACCCGACAGGGCTACGAGCAGTACTTC

D gene: NA
V gene: TRBV21-1
clone size: NA
J gene: TRBJ1-2
CDR3 protein: CASSKPRHSTPGGRYYGYTF
CDR3 DNA: TGTGCCAGCAGCAAACCAAGGCACTCCACTCCAGGGGGCCGGTACTATGGCTACACCTTC

D gene: NA
V gene: TRBV19
clone size: few
J gene: TRBJ1-5
CDR3 protein: CASSIGSGWNQPQHF
CDR3 DNA: TGTGCCAGTAGTATAGGGTCAGGGTGGAATCAGCCCCAGCATTTT

D gene: NA
V gene: TRBV9
clone size: NA
J gene: TRBJ2-1
CDR3 protein: CASSVTGSRGEQFF
CDR3 DNA: TGTGCCAGCAGCGTAACAGGGTCTCGTGGTGAGCAGTTCTTC

D gene: TRBD1
V gene: TRBV27
clone size: NA
J gene: TRBJ1-5
CDR3 protein: CASSSETGGRQPQHF
CDR3 DNA: TGTGCCAGCAGTTCAGAAACAGGGGGCCGGCAGCCCCAGCATTTT

D gene: TRBD1
V gene: TRBV19
clone size: NA
J gene: TRBJ2-1
CDR3 protein: CASTGTGYSEQFF
CDR3 DNA: TGTGCCAGTACCGGGACAGGGTATTCTGAGCAGTTCTTC

D gene: TRBD2
V gene: TRBV28
clone size: NA
J gene: TRBJ2-5
CDR3 protein: CASSSGGQETQYF
CDR3 DNA: TGTGCCAGCTCTTCCGGGGGGCAAGAGACCCAGTACTTC

D gene: NA
V gene: TRBV5-6
clone size: NA
J gene: TRBJ2-7
CDR3 protein: CASSLGGTALSYEQYF
CDR3 DNA: TGTGCCAGCAGTTTGGGGGGGACAGCCCTATCCTACGAGCAGTACTTC

D gene: NA
V gene: TRBV7-6
clone size: NA
J gene: TRBJ2-2
CDR3 protein: CASSLGHVTGELFF
CDR3 DNA: TGTGCCAGCAGCTTAGGACATGTCACCGGGGAGCTGTTTTTT

D gene: NA
V gene: TRBV6-5
clone size: few
J gene: TRBJ2-3
CDR3 protein: CATMTARTDTQYF
CDR3 DNA: TGTGCCACCATGACAGCGCGCACAGATACGCAGTATTTT

D gene: NA
V gene: TRBV28
clone size: NA
J gene: TRBJ2-2
CDR3 protein: CASKGLGTNTGELFF
CDR3 DNA: TGTGCCAGCAAAGGCCTGGGGACAAACACCGGGGAGCTGTTTTTT

D gene: NA
V gene: TRBV6-5
clone size: NA
J gene: TRBJ1-1
CDR3 protein: CASRTTANTEAFF
CDR3 DNA: TGTGCCAGCAGAACAACAGCGAACACTGAAGCTTTCTTT

D gene: NA
V gene: TRBV30
clone size: NA
J gene: TRBJ2-3
CDR3 protein: CAWSVPGFKDTQYF
CDR3 DNA: TGTGCCTGGAGTGTACCGGGGTTCAAAGATACGCAGTATTTT

D gene: NA
V gene: TRBV18
clone size: NA
J gene: TRBJ2-7
CDR3 protein: CASSPWESLYEQYF
CDR3 DNA: TGTGCCAGCTCACCATGGGAGTCTCTCTACGAGCAGTACTTC

D gene: TRBD1
V gene: TRBV14
clone size: NA
J gene: TRBJ1-1
CDR3 protein: CAGSRITGGYTEAFF
CDR3 DNA: TGTGCCGGCAGCCGGATTACAGGGGGGTACACTGAAGCTTTCTTT

D gene: TRBD1
V gene: TRBV27
clone size: NA
J gene: TRBJ1-6
CDR3 protein: CASSARGQNNSPLHF
CDR3 DNA: TGTGCCAGCAGCGCTCGGGGACAGAATAATTCACCCCTCCACTTT

D gene: TRBD2
V gene: TRBV5-8
clone size: NA
J gene: TRBJ2-3
CDR3 protein: CASSLRQVASGGTDTQYF
CDR3 DNA: TGTGCCAGCAGCTTACGACAAGTTGCTAGCGGGGGTACAGATACGCAGTATTTT

D gene: NA
V gene: TRBV30
clone size: once
J gene: TRBJ1-1
CDR3 protein: CAWSERVRAFF
CDR3 DNA: TGTGCCTGGAGTGAACGGGTGAGAGCTTTCTTT

D gene: TRBD1
V gene: TRBV6-6
clone size: NA
J gene: TRBJ2-3
CDR3 protein: CASRHRQGSDTQYF
CDR3 DNA: TGTGCCAGCAGACATAGACAGGGATCAGATACGCAGTATTTT

D gene: TRBD2
V gene: TRBV7-9
clone size: NA
J gene: TRBJ2-3
CDR3 protein: CASSFPRTSGSVDTQYF
CDR3 DNA: TGTGCCAGCAGCTTTCCCCGGACTAGCGGGAGTGTAGATACGCAGTATTTT

D gene: TRBD2
V gene: TRBV19
clone size: NA
J gene: TRBJ2-3
CDR3 protein: CASSIFRGGGDTQYF
CDR3 DNA: TGTGCCAGTAGTATATTCCGCGGGGGTGGAGATACGCAGTATTTT

D gene: NA
V gene: TRBV7-9
clone size: once
J gene: TRBJ1-5
CDR3 protein: CSSSLARGIQHF
CDR3 DNA: TGTTCCAGCAGCTTAGCGCGGGGGATTCAGCATTTT

D gene: NA
V gene: TRBV7-9
clone size: NA
J gene: TRBJ1-1
CDR3 protein: CASSLDPGMNTEAFF
CDR3 DNA: TGTGCCAGCAGCTTAGATCCAGGAATGAACACTGAAGCTTTCTTT

D gene: NA
V gene: TRBV19
clone size: once
J gene: TRBJ2-7
CDR3 protein: CASSIVGGVTYEQYF
CDR3 DNA: TGTGCCAGTAGTATAGTCGGCGGGGTTACCTACGAGCAGTACTTC

D gene: TRBD2
V gene: TRBV25-1
clone size: NA
J gene: TRBJ2-2
CDR3 protein: CASSARGGSNTGELFF
CDR3 DNA: TGTGCCAGCAGTGCACGCGGGGGGTCGAACACCGGGGAGCTGTTTTTT

D gene: NA
V gene: TRBV19
clone size: NA
J gene: TRBJ1-1
CDR3 protein: CASTNSARGINTEAFF
CDR3 DNA: TGTGCCAGTACAAATTCAGCCCGGGGAATAAACACTGAAGCTTTCTTT

D gene: NA
V gene: TRBV14
clone size: NA
J gene: TRBJ1-1
CDR3 protein: CASSQALRGIMNTEAFF
CDR3 DNA: TGTGCCAGCAGCCAAGCCTTACGCGGAATAATGAACACTGAAGCTTTCTTT

D gene: NA
V gene: TRBV29-1
clone size: few
J gene: TRBJ2-7
CDR3 protein: CSVREVEQYF
CDR3 DNA: TGCAGCGTTCGAGAAGTCGAGCAGTACTTC

D gene: NA
V gene: TRBV19
clone size: NA
J gene: TRBJ2-3
CDR3 protein: CASGTSRADTQYF
CDR3 DNA: TGTGCCAGCGGGACTTCGCGGGCAGATACGCAGTATTTT